These T cell receptor beta chains were read from a single sample in a study of blood T cell repertoires in COVID-19. The repertoire was sequenced with immunoSEQ multiplex PCR; TCRdb's copy has only in-frame clones and lacks some. The sample lists about 99,000 clones; approximately 89% were seen once. The specimen sequenced was peripheral blood. All receptors derive from a woman older than 75 in a cohort sampled during active COVID-19. CDR3s include the opening cysteine and the closing phenylalanine or tryptophan. D genes are given only for firm matches. Some rows mark clone size as missing; the rest say once, few, many or name a class of expanded clone.

once,TRBD2,TRBV5-1,TRBJ2-5,15,TGCGCCAGCAGCAGGACGGCGGGGGTCCAAGAGACCCAGTACTTC,CASSRTAGVQETQYF
-,-,TRBV5-6,TRBJ2-6,18,TGTGCCAGCAGCCCCTGGGGAGGGGGTATTGCTGGGGCCAACGTCCTGACTTTC,CASSPWGGGIAGANVLTF
few,TRBD1,TRBV3-1/TRBV3-2,TRBJ1-1,14,TGTGCCAGCAGCAAGGGACAGCAGAACACTGAAGCTTTCTTT,CASSKGQQNTEAFF
-,-,TRBV6-1,TRBJ1-5,14,TGTGCCAGCAGTGAAGCGCAGGTTAGGCAGCCCCAGCATTTT,CASSEAQVRQPQHF
-,-,TRBV9,TRBJ2-1,14,TGTGCCAGCAGCGTAGGATGGGGGGACAATGAGCAGTTCTTC,CASSVGWGDNEQFF
-,-,TRBV29-1,TRBJ2-1,12,TGCAGCGTCGGGACACGGAACAATGAGCAGTTCTTC,CSVGTRNNEQFF
-,-,TRBV28,TRBJ1-5,16,TGTGCCAGCAGTTTTCAGACAGGAGCAACCAATCAGCCCCAGCATTTT,CASSFQTGATNQPQHF
once,-,TRBV6-5,TRBJ1-5,13,TGTGCCACCAAGGATCAGGGGTCTCAGCCCCAGCATTTT,CATKDQGSQPQHF
few,TRBD1,TRBV3-1/TRBV3-2,TRBJ2-2,15,TGTGCCAGCAGCAGCCGGGACAGGGTCACCGGGGAGCTGTTTTTT,CASSSRDRVTGELFF
-,TRBD1,TRBV5-5,TRBJ2-1,15,TGTGCCAGCAGCACGACAGGGGAGTCGTACAATGAGCAGTTCTTC,CASSTTGESYNEQFF
-,-,TRBV24-1,TRBJ2-3,14,TGTGCCACTAAGTCCCCAGGGAGCACAGATACGCAGTATTTT,CATKSPGSTDTQYF
-,TRBD1,TRBV6-5,TRBJ1-5,14,TGTGCCAGCAGTCGGTCCCGGGACAGTTGGCCCCAGCATTTT,CASSRSRDSWPQHF
once,TRBD2,TRBV19,TRBJ2-1,15,TGTGCCAGTAGTATTTGGACTAGCGGCGGGGATGAGCAGTTCTTC,CASSIWTSGGDEQFF
-,TRBD2,TRBV5-4,TRBJ2-1,15,TGTGCCAGCAGCCCAGAGGGACTAGCGGGCTTCGAGCAGTTCTTC,CASSPEGLAGFEQFF
few,-,TRBV7-9,TRBJ2-7,11,TGTGCCAGCAGCTTTAGCTACGAGCAGTACTTC,CASSFSYEQYF
-,-,TRBV19,TRBJ2-7,12,TGTGCCAGCCCTGACACCCCCTACGAGCAGTACTTC,CASPDTPYEQYF
-,-,TRBV19,TRBJ2-2,14,TGTGCCAGTAGAACTGAGGGCTGGTGGGGGGAGCTGTTTTTT,CASRTEGWWGELFF
-,-,TRBV19,TRBJ2-3,12,TGTGCCAGTAGTATCGGTACAGATACGCAGTATTTT,CASSIGTDTQYF
once,-,TRBV19,TRBJ1-6,18,TGTGCCAGTAGTGGCGACGGCGAATGGAGCTCCTATAATTCACCCCTCCACTTT,CASSGDGEWSSYNSPLHF
-,-,TRBV7-9,TRBJ2-7,13,TGTGCCAGCAGCTTGGGGACTTTCTACGAGCAGTACTTC,CASSLGTFYEQYF
few,-,TRBV3-1/TRBV3-2,TRBJ2-7,12,TGTGCCAGCAGACGCGGCCCACGCGAGCAGTACTTC,CASRRGPREQYF
-,-,TRBV6-4,TRBJ2-3,14,TGTGCCAGCAGTGAAGGGGCCGCCACAGATACGCAGTATTTT,CASSEGAATDTQYF
few,TRBD1,TRBV7-3,TRBJ1-2,15,TGTGCCAGCAGCTCTGAGGGACAGGGCCCCTATGGCTACACCTTC,CASSSEGQGPYGYTF
-,-,TRBV6-5,TRBJ1-3,16,TGTGCCAGCAGTTACATCGGAGGAGGCGTCGGAAACACCATATATTTT,CASSYIGGGVGNTIYF
-,TRBD1,TRBV12-5,TRBJ1-5,15,TGTGCTAGTGGTCAAGGGACAGGGGGCAGGCAGCCCCAGCATTTT,CASGQGTGGRQPQHF
-,-,TRBV5-4,TRBJ2-3,14,TGTGCCAGTAACACAATTGAGGAGGCAGATACGCAGTATTTT,CASNTIEEADTQYF
-,TRBD1,TRBV5-4,TRBJ2-7,15,TGTGCCAGCAGCGAAATCGGACAGGGGGTCCACGAGCAGTACTTC,CASSEIGQGVHEQYF
-,TRBD2,TRBV27,TRBJ2-5,18,TGTGCCAGCAGCGGACTACAGGTTAGCGGGACCCGGTTTGTGTCCCAGTACTTC,CASSGLQVSGTRFVSQYF
-,-,TRBV27,TRBJ2-7,15,TGTGCCAGCGGCAAACCCGGCGGACAGTCCTACGAGCAGTACTTC,CASGKPGGQSYEQYF
-,TRBD1,TRBV5-1,TRBJ2-1,14,TGCGCCAGCAGCTTGGGACAGGGGAACAATGAGCAGTTCTTC,CASSLGQGNNEQFF
-,TRBD1,TRBV27,TRBJ1-2,14,TGTGCCAGCAGTCCTGCCGGGACAGGGTTCGGCTACACCTTC,CASSPAGTGFGYTF
once,TRBD1,TRBV5-1,TRBJ1-6,15,TGCGCCAGCAGCTTGGATACAGGGGGCGGTTCACCCCTCCACTTT,CASSLDTGGGSPLHF
-,-,TRBV19,TRBJ1-3,13,TGTGCCCCTAGGGGGAACTCTGGAAACACCATATATTTT,CAPRGNSGNTIYF
-,TRBD1,TRBV19,TRBJ1-6,15,TGTGCCACCAAAGAGACCGGACAGGGCGATTCACCCCTCCACTTT,CATKETGQGDSPLHF
-,-,TRBV29-1,TRBJ1-1,13,TGCAGCGCCGAAGGGCGGGGATGGACTGAAGCTTTCTTT,CSAEGRGWTEAFF
-,-,TRBV5-1,TRBJ2-3,17,TGCGCCAGCAGCTTGGGTACAGGGTCCACTATCACAGATACGCAGTATTTT,CASSLGTGSTITDTQYF
-,TRBD2,TRBV28,TRBJ2-7,13,TGTGCCAGCACCCTTGGGGGGGCCTACGAGCAGTACTTC,CASTLGGAYEQYF
-,TRBD2,TRBV6-5,TRBJ2-7,15,TGTGCCAGCAGGGGCGGACTAGCGGGAACCTACGAGCAGTACTTC,CASRGGLAGTYEQYF
-,TRBD1,TRBV5-1,TRBJ1-2,15,TGCGCCAGCAGCTTGGCGGACAGGGTTTCTCGTGGCTACACCTTC,CASSLADRVSRGYTF
once,-,TRBV28,TRBJ1-5,15,TGTGCCAGCAGTTCCCCCCCGGGTATCAATCAGCCCCAGCATTTT,CASSSPPGINQPQHF
-,-,TRBV7-9,TRBJ1-1,15,TGTGCCAGCAGCTTAGCCGGCGGGTTGAACACTGAAGCTTTCTTT,CASSLAGGLNTEAFF
few,TRBD1,TRBV6-6,TRBJ1-3,15,TGTGCCAGCACCCTCAGGGGGCTCTCTGGAAACACCATATATTTT,CASTLRGLSGNTIYF
-,TRBD1,TRBV6-6,TRBJ2-1,14,TGTGCCAGCAGTTCAGGGGGCGCGATGGATGAGCAGTTCTTC,CASSSGGAMDEQFF
once,TRBD2,TRBV10-3,TRBJ2-1,15,TGTGCCATCCGGACTAGCGGGGGGGCATACAATGAGCAGTTCTTC,CAIRTSGGAYNEQFF
-,-,TRBV7-3,TRBJ2-7,14,TGTGCCAGCAGCTTAACTAGGGGTTCCTACGAGCAGTACTTC,CASSLTRGSYEQYF
-,-,TRBV11-3,TRBJ2-2,15,TGTGCCAGCAGCTTAGGGTTCGCGGGTCCCGGGGAGCTGTTTTTT,CASSLGFAGPGELFF
-,-,TRBV10-3,TRBJ1-5,13,TGTGCCATCACCCCCGGGGGTTATCAGCCCCAGCATTTT,CAITPGGYQPQHF
-,-,TRBV11-2,TRBJ2-1,15,TGTGCCAGCAGCGTTCGGAGGGCCGATTTCAATGAGCAGTTCTTC,CASSVRRADFNEQFF